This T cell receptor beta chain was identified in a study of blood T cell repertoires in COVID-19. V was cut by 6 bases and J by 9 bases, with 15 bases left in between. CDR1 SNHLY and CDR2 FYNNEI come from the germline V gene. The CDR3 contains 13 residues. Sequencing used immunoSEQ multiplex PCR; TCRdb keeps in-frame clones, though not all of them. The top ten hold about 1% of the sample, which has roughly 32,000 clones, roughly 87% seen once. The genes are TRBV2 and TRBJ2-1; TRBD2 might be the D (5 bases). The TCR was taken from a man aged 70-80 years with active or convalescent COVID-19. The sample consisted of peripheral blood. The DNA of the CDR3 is TGTGCCAGCAGGTGGAGTATCGAGGGTGAGCAGTTCTTC. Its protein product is CASRWSIEGEQFF.